Sequencing of this TCR beta chain was carried out in a study of post-analysis software for immune sequencing data (dated by TCRdb to the mid-2010s). About the study as a whole: Relapsing-remitting, secondary progressive and progressive-relapsing multiple sclerosis were recorded as disease courses, and subtype annotation was lacking for some patients. A subset of samples was prepared in parallel using single-end sample barcoding, then pooled and co-amplified after Illumina adapter ligation. The patient repertoires were set against eleven to twelve previously published healthy control repertoires from donors whose ages ranged from about 6 to 26 years. The research as a whole found: Compared with controls, multiple sclerosis patients had significantly lower normalized Chao1 diversity, a finding suggesting substantial peripheral T-cell clonal expansion. Direct clustering with F measure revealed strong co-clustering of samples prepared in the same batch, which led to a batch-effect correction. The multiple sclerosis patient group was slightly younger than the control group.

The library was obtained by PCR. The listed sequencing device is Illumina HiSeq 2500. To reduce PCR and sequencing biases, unique molecular identifiers were built into the TCR beta cDNA libraries. Some 500,000 cDNA molecules were obtained for every 1 to 10 million input T cells, so each molecule roughly corresponded to one T cell. The same protocol used for the earlier healthy control dataset was applied to prepare and sequence the patient libraries. Within a given batch, samples were prepared together, multiplexed and sequenced on the same HiSeq lane. Per the original workflow: Raw barcoded reads were processed with MIGEC, discarding single-read molecular identifier groups before consensus assembly and CDR3 extraction. VDJtools was used for post-analysis of the clonotype tables, and diversity was normalized by down-sampling every dataset to the size of the smallest sample. Repertoire overlap clustering matched CDR3 amino acid but not nucleotide sequences to correct batch-related cross-sample contamination. TCRdb cleaned the public reads at Q25 with fastp, built clones with MiXCR and kept in-frame beta chains. Here each entry gathers all rows of one CDR3 protein and keeps the most common genes and DNA. These V and J calls derive from TCRdb rather than the authors' analysis. The sample has some 800,000 distinct CDR3 sequences on record, 40% to 55% of them singletons. The ten top clones hold over 4.5% of the sample.

TCR beta repertoires were profiled from peripheral blood of 13 young patients with multiple sclerosis to demonstrate the VDJtools post-analysis software. The multiple sclerosis patients were children and adolescents ranging in age from roughly 6 to 15 years. Comments on this clonotype: Its recognized antigen is unknown. Base qualities were left out, and no much larger clone turns up one base away.

The receptor's source is a girl aged 5 to 17 with multiple sclerosis. Sequenced sample: blood.

The sequence in DNA is TGTGCCAGCAGCTCCTCTAGCGGGAGGGCCAGGGAGACCCAGTACTTC. Its amino acids are CASSSSSGRARETQYF. The V and J segments used are TRBV7-9 and TRBJ2-7; 12 central nucleotides agree with TRBD2. TRBJ2-5 matches the DNA end more closely, so the J call is doubtful. Sequences SEHNR (CDR1) and FQNEAQ (CDR2) are obtained from the germline V gene (reference sequence). Its CDR3 holds 16 amino acids, cysteine through phenylalanine. CDR3 DNA only is kept here, 48 bases in frame from base 1.